This T cell receptor beta chain derives from a study of tissue T cells after allogeneic stem cell transplantation. Overall study findings and caveats: Across patients, clones rarely overlapped, yet motif clusters were shared tissue-specifically.

Here immunoSEQ multiplex PCR was the method, and the copy in TCRdb shows in-frame clones only, minus some. The sample shows 4,900 or so clones, approximately 56% of them seen only once. Turning to this clone: Antigen: not known. Gene labels here are mouse ones. The CDR3 end falls 1 residue outside the read, so it is completed with the germline J gene.

Sample time point: mouse harvest day 7 after allogeneic transplant. Each mouse received 10^7 T-cell-depleted marrow cells plus 10^6 splenic CD5+ T cells by tail vein. Mice had MHC-mismatched B6 into BALB/c GVHD, sampled day 7 or 14. Trimming cost V 2 bases and J 0 bases; bases outside gene matches: 2. This CDR3 contains 15 residues. Looked up from germline, CDR1 is SGHSN and CDR2 is HYEKVE. The V gene is TRBV12-1, the J gene TRBJ2-4; 9 bases line up with TRBD2. The sequence was collected from a female BALB/c mouse given C57BL/6 T cells with graft-versus-host disease after an allogeneic hematopoietic cell transplant. Sequencing used gut tissue. The CDR3 region is CASSRDWVSQNTLYF. CDR3 DNA (partial): TGTGCCAGCTCTCGGGACTGGGTTAGTCAAAACACCTTGTAC. The full variable domain, rest sourced from reference TRBV12-1 and TRBJ2-4, is DSGVVQSPRHIIKEKGGRSVLTCIPISGHSNVVWYQQTLGKELKFLIQHYEKVERDKGFLPSRFSVQQFDDYHSEMNMSALELEDSAMYFCASSRDWVSQNTLYFGAGTRLSVL.